The 17 T cell receptor beta chains below were found in one sample sequenced in a study of blood T cell repertoires in COVID-19. TCRdb's table, derived via immunoSEQ multiplex PCR, lists solely in-frame clones and lacks some. The sample contains roughly 64,000 clones, more than 65% of which appear only once. Source material: peripheral blood. These receptors all come from a human donor in a cohort sampled during active COVID-19.

The chain combines TRBV5-6 with TRBJ2-5; TRBD2 aligns across 12 bases. The V and J ends lost 4 bases and 5 bases, in that order; junction bases with no gene match: 6. Germline values: CDR1 SGHDT, CDR2 YYEEEE. This CDR3 contains 15 residues. The CDR3 loop is CASSNGLAGRETQYF. In DNA form, the CDR3 reads TGTGCCAGCAGCAACGGACTAGCGGGGCGGGAGACCCAGTACTTC.

The rearrangement links TRBV6-5 to TRBJ1-6; D is perhaps TRBD1 (6 bases). Germline V gives CDR1 MNHEY, CDR2 SVGAGI. Trimming removed 6 bases at V and 10 bases at J, with 13 bases between. The CDR3 is made up of 13 amino acids. The CDR3 DNA is TGTGCCAGCAGCCCGGACAGTTACTCACCCCTCCACTTT. Its translation is CASSPDSYSPLHF.

The rearrangement joins TRBV9 to TRBJ2-5; D ambiguous. The CDR3 totals 14 residues. The germline V gene encodes CDR1 SGDLS and CDR2 YYNGEE. The V end was cut by 0 bases, the J end by 4 bases, with 10 bases between. The CDR3, as DNA: TGTGCCAGCAGCGTAGGTGTGTTCCGAGAGACCCAGTACTTC. This encodes CASSVGVFRETQYF.

The chain couples TRBV6-2 or TRBV6-3 to TRBJ1-2; TRBD1 matches 7 bases. This CDR3 spans 12 amino acids. Germline V gene data show CDR1 as MNHEY and CDR2 as SVGEGT. After removal of 6 bases from V and 4 bases from J, the junction contained 2 bases not matched to a gene. The DNA for the CDR3 is TGTGCCAGCAGCAGGGACAGCTATGGCTACACCTTC. Translated, it gives CASSRDSYGYTF.

This clone has a single count. The gene calls are TRBV7-9 and TRBJ1-2; D gene ambiguous. Trimming took off 3 bases at V and 4 bases at J, with 6 bases between the two ends. Germline CDR1 is SEHNR and CDR2 is FQNEAQ (reference sequence). This CDR3 spans 12 amino acids. The CDR3 sequence is CASSFGSYGYTF. CDR3 bases: TGTGCCAGCAGCTTTGGCAGCTATGGCTACACCTTC.

The chain uses TRBV11-3 and TRBJ1-2; 7 nucleotides line up with TRBD1. Germline values: CDR1 SGHNT, CDR2 YENEEA. After removal of 5 bases from V and 2 bases from J, the junction contained 5 bases not matched to a gene. There are 14 residues in the CDR3. The chain's CDR3 is CASSIRDSNYGYTF. In DNA, the CDR3 is TGTGCCAGCAGCATCCGGGACAGCAACTATGGCTACACCTTC.

This rearrangement joins TRBV28 to TRBJ2-4, with TRBD1 identical over 9 bases. This CDR3 is built from 15 residues. Germline V gene sequence: CDR1 MDHEN, CDR2 SYDVKM. Trimming removed 3 bases from V and 4 bases from J; junction bases left unmatched: 4. CDR3 in DNA: TGTGCCAGCAGTTTGTCGGACAGGGGAAAAAACATTCAGTACTTC. This sequence encodes CASSLSDRGKNIQYF.

V gene TRBV5-1 combines with J gene TRBJ2-1, with 10 bases that match TRBD2. CDR1 SGHRS and CDR2 YFSETQ come from the germline V gene. V was clipped by 7 bases and J by 2 bases; unmatched bases: 9. The CDR3 is 16 residues long. The CDR3 coding sequence is TGCGCCAGCGCCTATACTAGCGGGGCAACCTACAATGAGCAGTTCTTC. Its protein product is CASAYTSGATYNEQFF.

CDR3 region: CASNRDTNTGELFF. In DNA, the CDR3 is TGCGCCAGCAACAGGGACACGAACACCGGGGAGCTGTTTTTT. This chain joins TRBV5-1 and TRBJ2-2; possibly TRBD1 for D (6 bases). The germline CDR1 and CDR2 sequences are SGHRS and YFSETQ. This CDR3 has 14 amino acids. Deletions cut 6 bases from V and 0 bases from J, with 9 bases between.

This clone has only a few counts. The genes are TRBV5-8 and TRBJ2-1; 9 bases are a match to TRBD2. CDR3 length: 17 amino acids. Germline V gives CDR1 SGHTS, CDR2 YDEGEE. V gave up 7 bases and J gave up 5 bases; unmatched junction bases: 16. The CDR3 DNA is TGTGCCAGCGGGAGCGGGGGGACCCAGAAAAGACACAATGAGCAGTTCTTC. Its translation: CASGSGGTQKRHNEQFF.

CDR3 in amino acids: CASSWYSGTAGEKLFF. DNA of the CDR3: TGTGCCAGCAGCTGGTACTCAGGGACGGCGGGGGAAAAACTGTTTTTT. The rearrangement uses TRBV5-6 and TRBJ1-4; a weak D match, TRBD1 (5 bases). V was trimmed by 3 bases and J by 8 bases, leaving 20 bases between them. The CDR3 loop spans 16 amino acids. The germline CDR1 and CDR2 sequences are SGHDT and YYEEEE.

This chain links TRBV28 with TRBJ2-7, with 9 bases fitting TRBD1. The CDR3 is 14 amino acids. With 6 bases clipped from V and 5 bases from J, the junction kept 8 bases outside the gene matches. Germline V CDR1 and CDR2: MDHEN, SYDVKM. The CDR3 region is CASRGDRVANEQYF. CDR3 coding DNA: TGTGCCAGCAGGGGGGACAGGGTGGCGAACGAGCAGTACTTC. Based on the CDR3 plus reference TRBV28 and TRBJ2-7, the full variable domain is DVKVTQSSRYLVKRTGEKVFLECVQDMDHENMFWYRQDPGLGLRLIYFSYDVKMKEKGDIPEGYSVSREKKERFSLILESASTNQTSMYLCASRGDRVANEQYFGPGTRLTVT.

This clone has a count of ten or more. The chain links TRBV29-1 to TRBJ1-2, with a tentative D call TRBD1 (6 bases). The CDR3 consists of 11 residues. Trimming left V 7 bases short and J 8 bases short, with 14 bases between. The germline CDR1 and CDR2 sequences are SQVTM and ANQGSEA. The CDR3: CSDRTGNGYTF. The CDR3 DNA follows: TGCAGCGACCGTACAGGGAACGGCTACACCTTC.

The chain uses TRBV5-6 and TRBJ2-5; 9 bases line up with TRBD2. Trimming cost V 1 base and J 5 bases; bases outside gene matches: 6. CDR1 and CDR2 from the germline V gene are SGHDT and YYEEEE. The CDR3 contains 15 residues. The CDR3 region has the DNA TGTGCCAGCAGCTTGTTAGCGGGGGTTACGGAGACCCAGTACTTC. This codes for CASSLLAGVTETQYF.

This chain links TRBV18 with TRBJ1-1; D is ambiguous. The ends were cut back, 1 base at V and 2 bases at J, with 5 bases in the middle. The germline CDR1 and CDR2 sequences are KGHSH and LQKENI. CDR3 length: 13 amino acids. CDR3 bases: TGTGCCAGCTCACCACTTAGAAACACTGAAGCTTTCTTT. Translation gives CASSPLRNTEAFF. Based on the CDR3 plus reference TRBV18 and TRBJ1-1, the full variable domain is NAGVMQNPRHLVRRRGQEARLRCSPMKGHSHVYWYRQLPEEGLKFMVYLQKENIIDESGMPKERFSAEFPKEGPSILRIQQVVRGDSAAYFCASSPLRNTEAFFGQGTRLTVV.

For the CDR3, the DNA is TGTGCCAGCAGCTTAACTAGCGGGGCCGGGGAGCAGTACTTC. It encodes CASSLTSGAGEQYF. The chain links TRBV7-8 to TRBJ2-7; 10 positions agree with TRBD2. Germline assignment: CDR1 SGHVS and CDR2 FQNEAQ. This CDR3 contains 14 residues. V lost 2 bases and J lost 7; bases outside the gene matches: 5.

V usage is TRBV10-1 and J usage is TRBJ2-5; 8 nucleotides match TRBD2. The CDR3 sequence is 19 residues long. The V gene's germline CDR1 is WNHNN and CDR2 SYGVQD (reference sequence). V lost 5 bases, J lost 0 bases, and 17 bases stayed unmatched. The CDR3 here is CASSTPESGGHEYQETQYF. The CDR3, as DNA: TGCGCCAGCAGTACCCCCGAGAGCGGGGGCCATGAGTACCAAGAGACCCAGTACTTC.